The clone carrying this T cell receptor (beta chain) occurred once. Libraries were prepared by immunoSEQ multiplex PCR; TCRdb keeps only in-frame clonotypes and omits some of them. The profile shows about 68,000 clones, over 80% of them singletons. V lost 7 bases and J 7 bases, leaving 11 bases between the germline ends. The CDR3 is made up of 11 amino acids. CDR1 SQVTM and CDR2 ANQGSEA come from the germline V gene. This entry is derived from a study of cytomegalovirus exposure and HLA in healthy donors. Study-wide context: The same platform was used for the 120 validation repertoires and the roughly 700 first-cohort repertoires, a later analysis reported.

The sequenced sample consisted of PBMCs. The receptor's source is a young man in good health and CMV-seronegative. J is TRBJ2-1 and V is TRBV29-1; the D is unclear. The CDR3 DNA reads TGCAGCGCTATAAGTGTGAATGAGCAGTTCTTC. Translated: CSAISVNEQFF.